Listed below are T cell receptor beta chains from one sample, sequenced in a study of cytomegalovirus exposure and HLA in healthy donors. Some clones are missing from TCRdb's copy, which holds only in-frame ones; the method was immunoSEQ multiplex PCR. The sample yields about 110,000 clones, roughly 12% seen once. Sequenced: PBMCs. Receptors were obtained from a man aged 40-50 years in good health and CMV-seropositive. Both conserved end residues are part of each CDR3. A D gene is named only where the DNA matches it firmly. The size of a clone is reported for some rows only, either as once, few or many, or as a class for expanded clones.

j_gene: TRBJ1-3
abundance: -
v_gene: TRBV4-2
d_gene: TRBD1
CDR3aa: CASSLDRASGGNTIYF
CDR3nt: TGTGCCAGCAGCTTGGACAGGGCCTCAGGCGGAAATACCATATATTTT

j_gene: TRBJ2-3
abundance: few
v_gene: TRBV25-1
d_gene: -
CDR3aa: CASSPQHPSSTDTQYF
CDR3nt: TGTGCCAGCAGCCCACAGCACCCTTCTAGCACAGATACGCAGTATTTT

j_gene: TRBJ1-2
abundance: few
v_gene: TRBV9
d_gene: -
CDR3aa: CASSVGPGEEEGYTF
CDR3nt: -

j_gene: TRBJ2-5
abundance: few
v_gene: TRBV5-1
d_gene: TRBD1
CDR3aa: CASSSGVNRGSQETQYF
CDR3nt: TGCGCCAGCAGCTCGGGTGTTAACAGGGGCTCCCAAGAGACCCAGTACTTC

j_gene: TRBJ2-1
abundance: -
v_gene: TRBV7-9
d_gene: -
CDR3aa: CASSYIDSEQFF
CDR3nt: TGTGCCAGCAGCTACATTGACTCGGAGCAGTTCTTC

j_gene: TRBJ1-2
abundance: -
v_gene: TRBV5-1
d_gene: -
CDR3aa: CASSLSGSTRYGYTF
CDR3nt: TGCGCCAGCAGCTTGAGCGGCAGTACACGGTATGGCTACACCTTC

j_gene: TRBJ1-1
abundance: -
v_gene: TRBV10-3
d_gene: -
CDR3aa: CAISEVWGNTEAFF
CDR3nt: TGTGCCATCAGTGAGGTTTGGGGCAACACTGAAGCTTTCTTT

j_gene: TRBJ2-5
abundance: -
v_gene: TRBV7-7
d_gene: TRBD1
CDR3aa: CASSPPPVGTGTLQETQYF
CDR3nt: TGTGCCAGCAGCCCCCCTCCCGTGGGGACAGGGACTCTACAAGAGACCCAGTACTTC

j_gene: TRBJ2-2
abundance: -
v_gene: TRBV19
d_gene: -
CDR3aa: CASSTAVELFF
CDR3nt: TGTGCCAGTAGTACCGCGGTGGAGCTGTTTTTT

j_gene: TRBJ2-7
abundance: -
v_gene: TRBV7-9
d_gene: -
CDR3aa: CASSEIRGAWYEQYF
CDR3nt: TGTGCCAGCAGCGAAATCAGGGGCGCGTGGTACGAGCAGTACTTC

j_gene: TRBJ2-3
abundance: -
v_gene: TRBV11-2
d_gene: -
CDR3aa: CASSLGGGTDTQYF
CDR3nt: TGTGCCAGCAGCTTAGGCGGCGGCACAGATACGCAGTATTTT

j_gene: TRBJ2-1
abundance: few
v_gene: TRBV6-1
d_gene: TRBD2
CDR3aa: CASRETSGWASYNEQFF
CDR3nt: TGTGCCAGCAGGGAAACTAGCGGGTGGGCTTCCTACAATGAGCAGTTCTTC

j_gene: TRBJ2-7
abundance: few
v_gene: TRBV11-2
d_gene: -
CDR3aa: CASSLGPNEQYF
CDR3nt: TGTGCCAGCAGCTTAGGGCCCAACGAGCAGTACTTC

j_gene: TRBJ2-5
abundance: few
v_gene: TRBV10-3
d_gene: -
CDR3aa: CAISEPPGETQYF
CDR3nt: TGTGCCATCAGTGAGCCCCCAGGAGAGACCCAGTACTTC

j_gene: TRBJ1-1
abundance: -
v_gene: TRBV7-8
d_gene: TRBD1
CDR3aa: CASSLGQGPEAFF
CDR3nt: TGTGCCAGCAGCTTAGGACAGGGACCTGAAGCTTTCTTT

j_gene: TRBJ2-1
abundance: -
v_gene: TRBV7-3
d_gene: TRBD1
CDR3aa: CASSGGQGAGDEQFF
CDR3nt: TGTGCCAGCAGCGGGGGACAGGGGGCCGGGGATGAGCAGTTCTTC

j_gene: TRBJ2-2
abundance: few
v_gene: TRBV18
d_gene: TRBD1
CDR3aa: CASSSFGTGTGELFF
CDR3nt: TGTGCCAGCTCGTCATTCGGGACAGGGACCGGGGAGCTGTTTTTT